Below, 16 T cell receptor beta chains from the same sample are listed, as sequenced in a study of human T cells and chemical hapten exposure (dated by TCRdb to the early 2020s). The library was generated by RACE. Sequenced on a NextSeq 500. Starting from the raw public reads, TCRdb applied fastp trimming at Q25, assembled clones with MiXCR and retained in-frame beta chains. Rows are combined by CDR3 protein, so each entry shows the most common genes and DNA. Within this sample are roughly 70,000 distinct CDR3 sequences, with 30% to 35% of them counted one time only. About 8.9% of the sample goes to the ten largest clones. The time point label corresponds to: patch test 1, 2 weeks after DPC sensitization. Taken with the paper, the label for treatment or condition translates to: therapeutic diphenylcyclopropenone sensitization with weekly scalp DPC. The source was whole blood, collected in connection with sensitization to the hapten diphenylcyclopropenone (DPC). These TCRs come from a man aged 35 to 55 with alopecia areata. Some clones in this sample may be carry-over from other donors' samples.

V usage is TRBV5-6 and J usage is TRBJ1-2; 9 bases agree with TRBD1. The CDR3 totals 14 residues. Germline loops: CDR1 SGHDT, CDR2 YYEEEE. With 0 bases clipped from V and 4 bases from J, the junction kept 1 base outside the gene matches. The CDR3 DNA follows: TGTGCCAGCAGCTTGGGGGGACAGGGCTATGGCTACACCTTC. Its protein product is CASSLGGQGYGYTF.

The chain combines TRBV20-1 with TRBJ2-1; D is perhaps TRBD1 or TRBD2 (5 bases each). The germline gives CDR1 DFQATT, CDR2 SNEGSKA (reference sequence). The CDR3 consists of 13 residues. V was pared by 6 bases and J by 4 bases, with 13 bases between. In DNA form, the CDR3 reads TGCAGTGCCGACCGGGACCTGTACAATGAGCAGTTCTTC. Translating it yields CSADRDLYNEQFF.

This clonotype was recorded a few times. This sequence joins TRBV3-1 and TRBJ2-2; D remains unclear. This CDR3 is built from 12 residues. The germline CDR1 and CDR2 sequences are LGHDT and YNNKEL (reference sequence). The germline V and J ends were trimmed by 1 base and 7 bases, with 4 bases remaining between them. CDR3 coding DNA: TGTGCCAGCAGCCAAGTCAGCGGGGAGCTGTTTTTT. This translates into CASSQVSGELFF.

V and J are TRBV20-1 and TRBJ2-3, with no clear D. CDR1 is DFQATT and CDR2 is SNEGSKA in the germline V gene (reference sequence). This CDR3 spans 14 amino acids. V lost 4 bases to trimming and J lost 2 bases, with 13 bases between them. This chain's CDR3 is CSAKGKHSTDTQYF. CDR3 nucleotide sequence: TGCAGTGCTAAGGGTAAACACTCCACAGATACGCAGTATTTT.

This clonotype was detected a few times. This chain uses TRBV20-1 with TRBJ2-5; D is unclear. The V end lost 6 bases, the J end lost 7 bases, and 21 bases lay between the germline ends. CDR3 size: 14 residues. Germline V gene data show CDR1 as DFQATT and CDR2 as SNEGSKA (reference sequence). In nucleotides, the CDR3 is TGCAGTGCCGCAGACGCGGCTCCCCGGAGGACCCAGTACTTC. Translation gives CSAADAAPRRTQYF.

The chain employs TRBV6-2 or TRBV6-3 and TRBJ2-5; no firm D call. Germline-derived CDR1 and CDR2 are MNHEY and SVGEGT. The CDR3 contains 12 residues. The ends were cut back, 6 bases at V and 3 bases at J, with 8 bases in the middle. The CDR3 sequence: CASRGGEETQYF. In nucleotides, the CDR3 is TGTGCCAGCAGAGGCGGAGAAGAGACCCAGTACTTC.

The rearrangement joins TRBV7-9 to TRBJ2-2, with a weak D call TRBD1 (6 bases). V lost 6 bases and J 5 bases, leaving 13 bases between the germline ends. From germline, CDR1 is SEHNR and CDR2 FQNEAQ (reference sequence). The CDR3 is 14 residues long. This CDR3 reads CASRTGRITGELFF. The CDR3 DNA follows: TGTGCCAGCAGAACAGGGAGAATAACCGGGGAGCTGTTTTTT.

This rearrangement joins TRBV6-5 to TRBJ1-2; D might be TRBD1 (6 bases). CDR3 length equals 15 residues. From germline, CDR1 is MNHEY and CDR2 SVGAGI. Trimming cost V 4 bases and J 4 bases, with 16 bases left between them. The CDR3 region is CASSSRTDPPYGYTF. DNA for the CDR3: TGTGCCAGCAGTTCCCGGACAGATCCCCCCTATGGCTACACCTTC.

This clonotype was observed a single time. The chain has TRBV6-5 and TRBJ2-3; possibly TRBD2 for D (6 bases). This CDR3 has 15 amino acids. Per the germline V gene, CDR1 is MNHEY and CDR2 is SVGAGI. Trimming removed 3 bases at V and 1 base at J, with 11 bases between. As DNA, the CDR3 is TGTGCCAGCAGTTATCCGACGGGAGGCACAGATACGCAGTATTTT. Protein product: CASSYPTGGTDTQYF.

The rearrangement links TRBV12-3 or TRBV12-4 to TRBJ2-2; the match to TRBD2 covers 11 bases. Losses at the gene ends were 5 bases for V and 2 bases for J; bases not matched to a gene: 10. This CDR3 contains 18 residues. The CDR3 sequence: CASSPAMGTSGNTGELFF. The DNA for the CDR3 is TGTGCCAGCAGTCCCGCTATGGGGACTAGCGGTAACACCGGGGAGCTGTTTTTT.

In DNA form, the CDR3 reads TGCAGTGCTAGAGATCCAGTGGACAGGAGCAACTCTGGGGCCAACGTCCTGACTTTC. Residues: CSARDPVDRSNSGANVLTF. The chain couples TRBV20-1 to TRBJ2-6; TRBD1 aligns across 7 bases. This CDR3 is 19 amino acids long. CDR1 is DFQATT and CDR2 is SNEGSKA in the germline V gene (reference sequence). V dropped 0 bases and J dropped 0; count of bases not matched to a gene: 11.

This clonotype has only a few counts. This sequence joins TRBV12-3 or TRBV12-4 and TRBJ2-3; D possibly uses TRBD1 or TRBD2 (5 bases each). Trimming removed 5 bases at V and 4 bases at J, with 16 bases between. CDR3 size: 15 residues. The CDR3 DNA is TGTGCCAGCAGTGACAAGGGACCACTGGCAGATACGCAGTATTTT. Protein product: CASSDKGPLADTQYF.

This clonotype showed up just a few times. This rearrangement joins TRBV12-3 or TRBV12-4 to TRBJ1-1; TRBD1 might be the D (6 bases). The CDR3 length is 14 residues. V lost 7 bases, J lost 0 bases, and 12 bases lay in between. CDR3 bases: TGTGCCAGCACCTTAGGGGGATTGAACACTGAAGCTTTCTTT. This gives the protein CASTLGGLNTEAFF.

The chain uses TRBV29-1 and TRBJ2-1; 7 bases align to TRBD2. V shed 6 bases, J shed 7 bases, and the junction held 9 bases outside the gene matches. Germline CDR1 and CDR2: SQVTM and ANQGSEA. The length of the CDR3 is 13 residues. CDR3 in DNA: TGCAGCGTGGGGGACTACCCCCCGAATGAGCAGTTCTTC. Protein product: CSVGDYPPNEQFF.

The chain recombines TRBV28 with TRBJ2-1, with D unresolved. Germline V lookup: CDR1 MDHEN, CDR2 SYDVKM. CDR3 length equals 15 residues. Trimming took 9 bases from V and 3 from J, leaving 18 bases between them. The CDR3 DNA reads TGTGCCAGTCTTACCACCGGGCCGCTCTACAATGAGCAGTTCTTC. Residues: CASLTTGPLYNEQFF.

This clonotype turned up a few times. The chain combines TRBV20-1 with TRBJ1-2; no clear D gene. V gave up 5 bases and J gave up 1 base, with 11 bases separating them. CDR1 DFQATT and CDR2 SNEGSKA come from the germline V gene (reference sequence). This CDR3 is 13 amino acids long. CDR3 DNA: TGCAGTGCTGATCGGGAGGGTAACTATGGCTACACCTTC. Residues: CSADREGNYGYTF.